Included here is one TCR beta chain sequence, with context. Its antigen remains unidentified. The data originate from a study of cytomegalovirus exposure and HLA in healthy donors. The PCR made use of 60 Vbeta and 13 Jbeta primers. Only in-frame clones appear in the TCRdb table, and some are missing; sequencing was by immunoSEQ multiplex PCR. Listed are 130,000 or so clones; under 2% falls within the top ten. General study results and limits: According to an earlier analysis, most TCR beta V segments yielded productive rearrangements about 90% or about 30% of the time. Some TCR beta chains (roughly 160 of them) were listed as cytomegalovirus-associated.

The CDR3 has 11 residues. V lost 7 bases and J lost 2, with 9 bases in between. Germline assignment: CDR1 SQVTM and CDR2 ANQGSEA. The chain has TRBV29-1 and TRBJ2-7; no clear D. The sequenced material came from PBMCs. The receptor's source is a woman in her thirties or forties in good health and CMV-seropositive. The DNA for the CDR3 is TGCAGCGCCAGCGTCACCTACGAGCAGTACTTC. Translating gives CSASVTYEQYF.